Listed below are T cell receptor beta chains from one sample, sequenced in a study of blood T cell repertoires in COVID-19. Profiling relied on immunoSEQ multiplex PCR, and the TCRdb table lists in-frame clones only, not all of them. The sample gives about 36,000 clones, approximately 78% of which show up once; about 40% is in the top ten. What was sequenced was peripheral blood. The receptors stem from a human donor in a cohort sampled during active or convalescent COVID-19. The donor label of this sample is uncertain. The CDR3 runs from the conserved cysteine through the conserved F or W. The D gene is left open where the match is weak. Some rows have no size entry. The others give once, few or many, or a class for an expanded clone.

TRBJ1-1 TRBV5-1 - TRBD1 TGCGCCAGCAGCTTACCGACAGGGTCTTCGGAAGCTTTCTTT CASSLPTGSSEAFF
TRBJ2-1 TRBV9 - TRBD2 TGTGCCAGCAGCCCCCACGGGGCTAGCGGGTACAATGAGCAGTTCTTC CASSPHGASGYNEQFF
TRBJ1-5 TRBV18 few - TGTGCCAGCTCCCCGGGAAGGGATCAGCCCCAGCATTTT CASSPGRDQPQHF
TRBJ1-1 TRBV7-2 - - TGTGCCAGCAGCCCTAGACGGAACTTTGAAGCTTTCTTT CASSPRRNFEAFF
TRBJ2-7 TRBV6-4 - TRBD2 TGTGCCAGCAGTGACTCGGTGGCAAGCGGGAGTACCGAGCAGTACTTC CASSDSVASGSTEQYF
TRBJ1-2 TRBV28 - TRBD1 TGTGCCAGCAGTTTGGAGGGGGCGTACACCTTC CASSLEGAYTF
TRBJ2-7 TRBV29-1 - TRBD1 TGCAGCGTAAGGACAGGATCAGGAGTCGAGCAGTACTTC CSVRTGSGVEQYF
TRBJ2-7 TRBV18 few - TGTGCCAGCTCACCGGGACTCCCCACGGACGAGCAGTACTTC CASSPGLPTDEQYF
TRBJ2-1 TRBV5-1 once TRBD2 TGCGCCAGCAAGCCGCGGGAGGAACTCTCCTACAATGAGCAGTTCTTC CASKPREELSYNEQFF
TRBJ2-5 TRBV13 - - TGTGCCAGCAGCTCCCGGACAATCACCCAAGAGACCCAGTACTTC CASSSRTITQETQYF
TRBJ1-6 TRBV5-6 - - TGTGCCAGCAGCATTCGGCCTCCGGGAATCTCACCCCTCCACTTT CASSIRPPGISPLHF
TRBJ2-3 TRBV5-6 - - TGTGCCAGCAGCTCACTAGGGGGAATCACAGATACGCAGTATTTT CASSSLGGITDTQYF
TRBJ1-5 TRBV12-2 - - TGTGCAAGTCGCTTAGTGATGTCTACGAGTTGTCAGCCCCAGCATTTT CASRLVMSTSCQPQHF
TRBJ1-1 TRBV2 - - TGTGCCAGCTTCCCCATACCGGGACTCGGAGCTTTCTTT CASFPIPGLGAFF
TRBJ2-3 TRBV12-5 - - TGTGCTAGTGGTTTGGAGGGGTCCTTCACAGATACGCAGTATTTT CASGLEGSFTDTQYF
TRBJ2-1 TRBV11-3 - - TGTGCCAGCAGCTTAGTCCCCGACCCAGGGCAGACCCCGTACAATGAGCAGTTCTTC CASSLVPDPGQTPYNEQFF
TRBJ2-3 TRBV24-1 - TRBD1 TGTGCCACCAGTGTCGGGACAGGAGGCACAGATACGCAGTATTTT CATSVGTGGTDTQYF
TRBJ2-5 TRBV29-1 - - TGCAGCGTTGCGTCCAGGGAAGAGACCCAGTACTTC CSVASREETQYF
TRBJ1-2 TRBV5-1 few TRBD1 TGCGCCAGCAGCTCCGGACAGGGGAAGTATGGCTACACCTTC CASSSGQGKYGYTF
TRBJ1-1 TRBV5-1 - - TGCGCCAGCAGCTTGGATGGCAGGGGAGTGGAGTACACTGAAGCTTTCTTT CASSLDGRGVEYTEAFF
TRBJ2-2 TRBV30 once - TGTGCCTGGAACCGGCGGCAGGGGCTCGCCGGGGAGCTGTTTTTT CAWNRRQGLAGELFF
TRBJ2-2 TRBV7-9 - TRBD2 TGTGCCAGCAGCTTGGGACTAGCGGGACGGACCGGGGAGCTGTTTTTT CASSLGLAGRTGELFF
TRBJ2-7 TRBV12-2 - - TGTGCAAGTCGCTTAAAAAATGAGTCGCGCTTC CASRLKNESRF
TRBJ2-7 TRBV30 - - TGTGCCTGGAGTGCCCAGCGAAACGAGCAGTACTTC CAWSAQRNEQYF
TRBJ1-5 TRBV19 - - TGTGCCAGTACCCAGAGCAATCAGCCCCAGCATTTT CASTQSNQPQHF
TRBJ2-5 TRBV6-2/TRBV6-3 - - TGTGCCAGCAGTTACGGCCAGTACCAAGAGACCCAGTACTTC CASSYGQYQETQYF
TRBJ1-2 TRBV21-1 few - TGTGCCACCAGGGGACTTTTTAACTATGGCTACACCTTC CATRGLFNYGYTF
TRBJ1-3 TRBV2 - TRBD1 TGTGCCAGCAGTGAGGGACAGGAAAGAGGAAACACCATATATTTT CASSEGQERGNTIYF
TRBJ2-7 TRBV4-2 - TRBD1 TGTGCCAGCAGCCAGGGGACAGGGGGCTTGAACGAGCAGTACTTC CASSQGTGGLNEQYF
TRBJ2-1 TRBV7-2 - TRBD2 TGTGCCAGCAGTCCTCCCTCGATTAGCGGGTTAGGTGAGCAGTTCTTC CASSPPSISGLGEQFF
TRBJ2-5 TRBV3-1/TRBV3-2 - - TGTGCCAGCAGCCAAGTCGTAATGGAGACCCAGTACTTC CASSQVVMETQYF
TRBJ1-6 TRBV7-6 - TRBD1 TGTGCCAGCAGCTCCAATTTACGTAGGGGGCATTATTCACCCCTCCACTTT CASSSNLRRGHYSPLHF
TRBJ1-5 TRBV5-3 - - TGTGCCAGACGGACAGTTACGAGGTTTCAGCCCCAGCATTTT CARRTVTRFQPQHF
TRBJ1-2 TRBV7-8 - - TGTGCCAGCAGCTTAGTCATCGGTGAGGGAAACTATGGCTACACCTTC CASSLVIGEGNYGYTF
TRBJ2-1 TRBV2 - TRBD2 TGTGCCAGCAGGGTGACTAGCGGGAGACATGAGCAGTTCTTC CASRVTSGRHEQFF
TRBJ2-7 TRBV18 - TRBD2 TGTGCCAGCTCACCGGATCGGGAGGTGGGCGAGCAGTACTTC CASSPDREVGEQYF
TRBJ2-1 TRBV5-4 - - TGTGCCAGCAGCTTGGAGACACCTCACAATGAGCAGTTCTTC CASSLETPHNEQFF
TRBJ1-1 TRBV5-6 - TRBD1 TGTGCCAGCAGCCCGCGACAGGGAGCTTTCTTT CASSPRQGAFF
TRBJ2-5 TRBV6-6 - TRBD1 TGTGCCAGCACTCCGGGACAGGGAGGGGAGACCCAGTACTTC CASTPGQGGETQYF
TRBJ2-1 TRBV30 - - TGTGCCTGGAAGCGCGGGATTACCTACAATGAGCAGTTCTTC CAWKRGITYNEQFF
TRBJ1-2 TRBV11-3 - - TGTGCCAGCAGCTTGGGCAGGTTACACTATGGCTACACCTTC CASSLGRLHYGYTF
TRBJ1-2 TRBV6-2/TRBV6-3 - TRBD1 TGTGCCAGCAGTTACTCCCTCGGGACAGGGGACGGCTACACCTTC CASSYSLGTGDGYTF
TRBJ2-3 TRBV7-2 - TRBD2 TGTGCCAGCAGCTCGACGGGTGTGCGGGGGACTAGCACAGATACGCAGTATTTT CASSSTGVRGTSTDTQYF
TRBJ2-5 TRBV7-5 - - TGTGCCAGAAGCTTAGTCGGGGGGAGGGCCACAGAGACCCAGTACTTC CARSLVGGRATETQYF
TRBJ2-7 TRBV28 - - TGTGCCAGCAGTGTAACCTACGAGCAGTACTTC CASSVTYEQYF